These T cell receptor beta chains were read from a single sample in a study of shared clonotypes between healthy human individuals. Libraries were prepared by immunoSEQ multiplex PCR; TCRdb keeps only in-frame clonotypes and omits some of them. The table records under 2.5 million clones, 85% to 95% of them present only once. The specimen was naive CD4+ T cells from PBMCs. The receptors were gathered from a man aged 18 to 29 in good health. Some clones in this sample may be carry-over from other donors' samples. Each CDR3 is given with its conserved first and last residue. Fields, in order: CDR3 protein, CDR3 DNA, clone size, D gene, V gene, J gene. The D gene is left open where the match is weak. The size entry is marked missing in some rows and otherwise reads once, few, many or a size class.

CDR3 protein: CSLSRGAAQETQYF
CDR3 DNA: TGCAGCTTATCCAGGGGGGCAGCGCAAGAGACCCAGTACTTC
clone size: NA
D gene: NA
V gene: TRBV29-1
J gene: TRBJ2-5

CDR3 protein: CATGLAGTTDTQYF
CDR3 DNA: TGTGCCACTGGACTAGCGGGGACCACAGATACGCAGTATTTT
clone size: NA
D gene: TRBD2
V gene: TRBV5-8
J gene: TRBJ2-3

CDR3 protein: CASSQLIQGSPEAFF
CDR3 DNA: TGCGCCAGCAGCCAACTGATTCAGGGCTCCCCTGAAGCTTTCTTT
clone size: NA
D gene: NA
V gene: TRBV4-1
J gene: TRBJ1-1

CDR3 protein: CASSLPGGHEQYF
CDR3 DNA: TGTGCCAGCAGTTTACCGGGCGGCCACGAGCAGTACTTC
clone size: NA
D gene: NA
V gene: TRBV28
J gene: TRBJ2-7

CDR3 protein: CASSASGTGYSDDGYTF
CDR3 DNA: TGCGCCAGCAGCGCCTCCGGGACAGGGTATTCGGATGATGGCTACACCTTC
clone size: NA
D gene: TRBD1
V gene: TRBV5-1
J gene: TRBJ1-2

CDR3 protein: CATSRVQGDQPQHF
CDR3 DNA: TGTGCCACCAGCAGAGTACAAGGGGATCAGCCCCAGCATTTT
clone size: NA
D gene: NA
V gene: TRBV15
J gene: TRBJ1-5

CDR3 protein: CASRKQGDQPQHF
CDR3 DNA: TGTGCCAGCAGAAAACAGGGCGATCAGCCCCAGCATTTT
clone size: once
D gene: NA
V gene: TRBV27
J gene: TRBJ1-5

CDR3 protein: CSVEDLAGRGPETQYF
CDR3 DNA: TGCAGCGTTGAAGATTTGGCCGGAAGGGGTCCAGAGACCCAGTACTTC
clone size: NA
D gene: NA
V gene: TRBV29-1
J gene: TRBJ2-5

CDR3 protein: CASSDQGGEKLFF
CDR3 DNA: TGTGCCAGCAGTGACCAGGGGGGGGAAAAACTGTTTTTT
clone size: NA
D gene: TRBD1
V gene: TRBV6-1
J gene: TRBJ1-4

CDR3 protein: CASSPLAGYTDTQYF
CDR3 DNA: TGTGCCAGCAGCCCTCTAGCGGGGTACACAGATACGCAGTATTTT
clone size: NA
D gene: TRBD2
V gene: TRBV2
J gene: TRBJ2-3

CDR3 protein: CAGGVGGELFF
CDR3 DNA: TGTGCCGGAGGAGTGGGCGGGGAGCTGTTTTTT
clone size: NA
D gene: NA
V gene: TRBV7-9
J gene: TRBJ2-2

CDR3 protein: CASRFLETQYF
CDR3 DNA: TGTGCCAGCAGGTTCCTAGAGACCCAGTACTTC
clone size: NA
D gene: NA
V gene: TRBV28
J gene: TRBJ2-5

CDR3 protein: CASSSAYEQYF
CDR3 DNA: TGTGCCAGCAGCTCAGCCTACGAGCAGTACTTC
clone size: few
D gene: NA
V gene: TRBV7-9
J gene: TRBJ2-7

CDR3 protein: CASSAFGAYEQYF
CDR3 DNA: TGTGCCAGCAGCGCCTTTGGAGCCTACGAGCAGTACTTC
clone size: NA
D gene: NA
V gene: TRBV7-9
J gene: TRBJ2-7

CDR3 protein: CASRLRGAGEKLFF
CDR3 DNA: TGTGCCAGCAGGTTGCGAGGGGCGGGAGAAAAACTGTTTTTT
clone size: NA
D gene: NA
V gene: TRBV27
J gene: TRBJ1-4

CDR3 protein: CASSPGGVNTEAFF
CDR3 DNA: TGTGCCAGCAGCCCCGGCGGAGTGAACACTGAAGCTTTCTTT
clone size: few
D gene: NA
V gene: TRBV5-4
J gene: TRBJ1-1

CDR3 protein: CASSGEASNQPQHF
CDR3 DNA: TGTGCCAGCAGTGGGGAGGCTAGCAATCAGCCCCAGCATTTT
clone size: NA
D gene: NA
V gene: TRBV2
J gene: TRBJ1-5

CDR3 protein: CASSLEVTATNEKLFF
CDR3 DNA: TGTGCCAGCAGCTTGGAAGTCACCGCAACTAATGAAAAACTGTTTTTT
clone size: NA
D gene: NA
V gene: TRBV5-4
J gene: TRBJ1-4

CDR3 protein: CASREQGPNEKLFF
CDR3 DNA: TGTGCCAGCAGGGAACAGGGGCCTAATGAAAAACTGTTTTTT
clone size: NA
D gene: TRBD1
V gene: TRBV28
J gene: TRBJ1-4

CDR3 protein: CASTIDSYNEQFF
CDR3 DNA: TGTGCCAGCACCATTGACTCCTACAATGAGCAGTTCTTC
clone size: NA
D gene: NA
V gene: TRBV5-4
J gene: TRBJ2-1

CDR3 protein: CASSMGTRSTDTQYF
CDR3 DNA: TGTGCCAGTAGTATGGGGACTAGGAGCACAGATACGCAGTATTTT
clone size: NA
D gene: TRBD2
V gene: TRBV19
J gene: TRBJ2-3

CDR3 protein: CASSQDRGLSDTQYF
CDR3 DNA: TGCGCCAGCAGCCAAGACAGGGGGCTCTCAGATACGCAGTATTTT
clone size: NA
D gene: TRBD1
V gene: TRBV5-1
J gene: TRBJ2-3

CDR3 protein: CASAVDIYSYNEQFF
CDR3 DNA: TGTGCCAGCGCAGTTGATATCTACTCCTACAATGAGCAGTTCTTC
clone size: NA
D gene: NA
V gene: TRBV2
J gene: TRBJ2-1

CDR3 protein: CASSLAGGPDIQYF
CDR3 DNA: TGTGCCAGCTCATTAGCGGGAGGGCCGGACATTCAGTACTTC
clone size: NA
D gene: TRBD2
V gene: TRBV18
J gene: TRBJ2-4

CDR3 protein: CASSSEQGTPQHF
CDR3 DNA: TGCGCCAGCAGCTCGGAACAGGGTACCCCCCAGCATTTT
clone size: NA
D gene: NA
V gene: TRBV5-1
J gene: TRBJ1-5

CDR3 protein: CASRGPGSQDTQYF
CDR3 DNA: TGTGCCAGCAGGGGACCGGGCTCTCAAGATACGCAGTATTTT
clone size: NA
D gene: NA
V gene: TRBV9
J gene: TRBJ2-3

CDR3 protein: CASRNLAGGPYEQYF
CDR3 DNA: TGCGCCAGCAGGAATCTAGCGGGAGGACCCTACGAGCAGTACTTC
clone size: NA
D gene: TRBD2
V gene: TRBV10-2
J gene: TRBJ2-7

CDR3 protein: CASSLEGRYTGELFF
CDR3 DNA: TGCGCCAGCAGCTTGGAGGGCAGATACACCGGGGAGCTGTTTTTT
clone size: NA
D gene: NA
V gene: TRBV5-1
J gene: TRBJ2-2

CDR3 protein: CAISESGGNQPQHF
CDR3 DNA: TGTGCCATCAGTGAGTCAGGGGGAAATCAGCCCCAGCATTTT
clone size: NA
D gene: NA
V gene: TRBV10-3
J gene: TRBJ1-5

CDR3 protein: CATSTGGTGGSQPQHF
CDR3 DNA: TGTGCCACCAGCACTGGGGGGACAGGGGGTTCGCAGCCCCAGCATTTT
clone size: NA
D gene: TRBD1
V gene: TRBV15
J gene: TRBJ1-5

CDR3 protein: CASSLVSEYNEQFF
CDR3 DNA: TGTGCCAGCAGCTTAGTTAGCGAGTACAATGAGCAGTTCTTC
clone size: NA
D gene: NA
V gene: TRBV7-8
J gene: TRBJ2-1